This record covers a single T cell receptor beta chain. This entry comes from a study of shared clonotypes between healthy human individuals. Method: immunoSEQ multiplex PCR; TCRdb's copy keeps in-frame clones and lacks some. The table has 190,000 or so clones, 66% seen once. The length of the CDR3 is 15 residues. The germline gives CDR1 KGHSH, CDR2 LQKENI. The trim removed 0 bases at V and 8 bases at J, leaving 1 base unmatched. The sequenced sample was memory CD4+ T cells sorted from blood. Subset meaning: CD45RA-negative fraction. The chain recombines TRBV18 with TRBJ2-1; TRBD2 matches at 13 bases. This TCR came from a man in his thirties or forties in good health. Here the CDR3 DNA reads TGTGCCAGCTCACCACCGGGACTAGCGGGATATGAGCAGTTCTTC. Its protein product is CASSPPGLAGYEQFF.